This T cell receptor (beta chain) was captured in a study of blood T cell repertoires in COVID-19 (dated by TCRdb to 2020 to 2021). Context from the whole study: Collaborator samples came from the United States, Italy and Spain and covered acute and convalescent phases of COVID-19. Where available, HLA class I and class II types were taken from metadata supplied by the sample provider and were not determined by assay-based typing. The prospective study material was composed of cDNA or gDNA derived from T cells, B-cell-depleted T cells, or PBMCs. Samples were obtained from the ongoing ImmuneRACE study (first 160 participants) and from 950 to 1,500 subjects provided by 6 global collaborators. A freely available public database, intended as a resource for researchers studying the immune response to SARS-CoV-2, is where the repertoires were released. The dataset comprised deeply sampled blood TCRbeta repertoires from subjects exposed to, actively infected with, or recovered from COVID-19. The sample metadata nearly always contained a de-identified subject ID, COVID-19 status, age in years and sex.

Trimming leaves V shorter by 0 bases and J shorter by 8 bases, with the junction holding 4 bases beyond the gene matches. The CDR3 goes from the cysteine to the phenylalanine over 15 residues. Only the CDR3 part of the read is kept: 45 bases, read in frame from the first base. The germline V gene gives CDR1 as SGDLS and CDR2 as YYNGEE. The immunoSEQ Assay, a bias-controlled multiplex PCR, was used to amplify TCRbeta CDR3 regions from genomic DNA. As for the authors' bioinformatics: Nucleated cell counts per sample were estimated from amplification of reference gene primers within the assay. To quantify the absolute abundance of each unique TCRbeta CDR3 rearrangement, sequence reads were collapsed and filtered. For each sample, productive Simpson clonality was calculated as the square root of Simpson's diversity index over productive rearrangements. The source is immuneACCESS, and TCRdb retained only in-frame sequences with V and J called. Part of the clones is not carried over; for the studies checked, unresolved V genes explain less than half of this, and the remainder is unexplained. Clone size and the V and J calls come from that table; the DNA yielded D and trimming. Within this sample are fewer than 200,000 clones, with about 83% of them counted one time only. The ten largest make up 3.6% of the sample.

In regard to this clone: Its specific antigen is unknown. There are no base qualities to consult, and no much larger clone falls within one base.

Study-wide findings and limitations: The amount of clinical and demographic metadata varied by source and participant and was provided uncurated.

In the prospective study, participants were about 18 to 89 years old, resided in under 30 geographic areas of the United States, and were enrolled through a virtual design. In the prospective study, cohorts were assigned on the basis of participant-reported clinical history obtained from a screening survey and a study questionnaire. Each participant in the prospective study had whole blood, serum and a nasopharyngeal or oropharyngeal swab collected by mobile phlebotomists. Over a roughly 2-month period, participants in the prospective study had the option of providing additional blood draws and questionnaires. Prospective study blood samples were shipped either frozen or at room temperature before DNA extraction.

This receptor was taken from a woman in her 50s in a cohort exposed to, infected with or recovered from COVID-19 (not recorded which). This chain joins TRBV9 to TRBJ2-1, with TRBD2 identical over 11 junction bases. The sample was PBMCs or T cells enriched from blood (not recorded which). The CDR3 region reads CASSVVSGGAYEQFF. The DNA reads TGTGCCAGCAGCGTAGTTAGCGGGGGGGCTTATGAGCAGTTCTTC.